Following are 13 T cell receptor beta chains from one sample sequenced in a study of T-cell memory formation after mild COVID-19. TCRdb independently ran MiXCR on the 5' RACE reads; one entry per CDR3 protein. The table shows around 250,000 distinct CDR3 sequences, with approximately 16% occurring only once. The specimen was PBMCs or a T cell subset sorted from them (not recorded which). The receptors stem from a man between 18 and 29 years old who had mild COVID-19 (a few samples of this study predate the infection). Cell type and time point are not known.

V gene TRBV12-3 or TRBV12-4 combines with J gene TRBJ1-1, with D tentatively TRBD1 (5 bases). Between the trimmed V and J ends, which lost 6 bases and 1 base, there was a span of 9 bases. The CDR3 is 13 residues long. CDR3 protein: CASRDDRNTEAFF. The CDR3 nucleotides are TGTGCCAGCAGGGATGACAGGAACACTGAAGCTTTCTTT.

This chain links TRBV7-6 with TRBJ1-6; 10 bases fit TRBD1. The CDR3 covers 14 residues. Germline V gives CDR1 SGHVS, CDR2 FNYEAQ. V dropped 5 bases and J dropped 8; count of bases not matched to a gene: 3. The CDR3 loop reads CASSTDRGHSPLHF. The CDR3 DNA is TGTGCCAGCAGCACAGACAGGGGGCATTCACCCCTCCACTTT.

This clonotype came up a few times. The V gene is TRBV6-5, the J gene TRBJ2-1; 7 positions agree with TRBD2. This CDR3 is built from 15 residues. Germline CDR1 and CDR2: MNHEY and SVGAGI. V shed 3 bases and J 7 bases; nucleotides not matched to a gene: 9. This CDR3 reads CASSYGRRGINEQFF. CDR3 DNA sequence: TGTGCCAGCAGTTATGGCCGGCGGGGGATTAATGAGCAGTTCTTC.

The chain carries TRBV4-1 and TRBJ2-1, with 8 bases that match TRBD2. Per the germline V gene, CDR1 is MGHRA and CDR2 is YSYEKL. The J segment lost 8 bases and the V segment lost 4 bases, leaving 10 bases of the junction unmatched. The CDR3 sequence is 15 residues long. The CDR3 region is CASSRRPGLGDEQFF. The CDR3 bases are TGCGCCAGCAGCCGCCGACCGGGACTAGGAGATGAGCAGTTCTTC.

This clonotype was seen more than once but under ten times. The V gene is TRBV20-1, the J gene TRBJ1-1; D unresolved. The V gene's germline CDR1 is DFQATT and CDR2 SNEGSKA (reference sequence). The CDR3 contains 12 residues. V was clipped by 4 bases and J by 1 base, with 7 bases between them. The CDR3 bases are TGCAGTGCTAAATTCGGGAACACTGAAGCTTTCTTT. Residues: CSAKFGNTEAFF.

This clonotype was found a few times. V is TRBV7-2 and J is TRBJ1-2; D is possibly TRBD1 (5 bases). The CDR3 runs to 13 residues. Germline assignment: CDR1 SGHTA and CDR2 FQGNSA. V shed 7 bases and J shed 8 bases, with 17 bases lying between them. CDR3: CASTPDRPRGYTF. CDR3 nucleotides: TGTGCCAGCACCCCCGACAGACCTCGGGGCTACACCTTC.

This clonotype has just a few counts. V usage is TRBV7-6 and J usage is TRBJ2-7, with 10 bases aligning to TRBD2. From germline, CDR1 is SGHVS and CDR2 FNYEAQ. J was trimmed by 5 bases and V by 5 bases; bases with no gene match: 12. This CDR3 is built from 16 residues. Here the CDR3 reads CASSPRSSGGRHEQYF. The CDR3 coding sequence is TGTGCCAGCAGCCCGCGGTCTAGCGGGGGCCGCCACGAGCAGTACTTC. Supplemented by reference TRBV7-6 and TRBJ2-7, the full variable domain reads GAGVSQSPRYKVTKRGQDVALRCDPISGHVSLYWYRQALGQGPEFLTYFNYEAQQDKSGLPNDRFSAERPEGSISTLTIQRTEQRDSAMYRCASSPRSSGGRHEQYFGPGTRLTVT.

The V call is TRBV5-1, the J call TRBJ1-2; D might be TRBD1 (6 bases). Trimming shortened V by 5 bases and J by 4 bases, and 18 bases separated the two germline ends. CDR1 SGHRS and CDR2 YFSETQ come from the germline V gene. This CDR3 is built from 15 residues. The CDR3 region has the DNA TGCGCCAGCAGAGGGGGGGCAGCTGCGACCTATGGCTACACCTTC. Protein sequence: CASRGGAAATYGYTF.

This clonotype was recorded a few times. The chain carries TRBV7-2 and TRBJ2-3, with 15 nucleotides matching TRBD2. CDR3 size: 18 residues. Germline lookup yields CDR1 SGHTA and CDR2 FQGNSA. V lost 4 bases to trimming and J lost 4 bases; unmatched junction nucleotides: 9. The CDR3 reads CASSSRTSGGAWADTQYF. The CDR3 DNA reads TGTGCCAGCAGCTCCCGGACTAGCGGGGGGGCCTGGGCAGATACGCAGTATTTT.

V and J are TRBV11-3 and TRBJ2-3, with D hard to call. CDR1 SGHNT and CDR2 YENEEA come from the germline V gene. Between the trimmed V and J ends, which lost 1 base and 4 bases, there was a span of 15 bases. This CDR3 is built from 16 residues. CDR3 amino acids: CASSLGAYSRPDTQYF. The CDR3 DNA follows: TGTGCCAGCAGCTTAGGAGCGTACTCAAGGCCAGATACGCAGTATTTT.

This clonotype has a handful of counts. This chain joins TRBV18 and TRBJ2-6, with D possibly matching TRBD2 (6 bases). The CDR3 length is 17 residues. Trimming stripped 5 bases from V and 0 bases from J, with 14 bases between. Germline V lookup: CDR1 KGHSH, CDR2 LQKENI. The CDR3 sequence is CASSTGLIVSGANVLTF. In DNA form, the CDR3 reads TGTGCCAGCTCAACGGGACTGATAGTCTCTGGGGCCAACGTCCTGACTTTC.

The CDR3 loop reads CSARGGVDEQYV. The CDR3 DNA reads TGCAGTGCTAGAGGAGGGGTTGACGAGCAGTACGTC. This chain joins TRBV20-1 and TRBJ2-7; D may correspond to TRBD1 or TRBD2 (5 bases each). V lost 1 base and J 5 bases, leaving 9 bases between the germline ends. CDR3 length: 12 amino acids. Germline V gene sequence: CDR1 DFQATT, CDR2 SNEGSKA (reference sequence).

V and J are TRBV2 and TRBJ2-4, with 16 nucleotides matching TRBD2. The V segment lost 6 bases and the J segment 8 bases; nucleotides outside the gene matches: 7. The CDR3 is 16 residues long. The V gene's germline CDR1 is SNHLY and CDR2 FYNNEI. The DNA of the CDR3 is TGTGCCAGCAGCGCGGGACTAGCGGGGGGGATGGACATTCAGTACTTC. This translates into CASSAGLAGGMDIQYF.